This T cell receptor beta chain is from a study of blood T cells in healthy people across ages. PCR was performed a second time for roughly 7 to 12 cycles using a sample-barcoded 5' primer and a J-beta primer mix. With 12 random nucleotides, a template-switch adaptor tagged each individual cDNA molecule. Every sample produced at least 2.5 million CDR3-containing paired-end reads. One entry per CDR3 protein results from TCRdb running MiXCR on the 5' RACE reads. The table lists 1.8 million or so distinct CDR3 sequences, around 40% of them singletons, with roughly 23% in the top ten. Caucasian, healthy and from Russia, the donors were aged between roughly 6 and 95. For this clonotype: Its antigen is as yet unknown.

The CDR3 spans 12 residues. Trimming pared 6 bases from V and 4 bases from J, leaving 12 bases between. Germline loops: CDR1 SQVTM, CDR2 ANQGSEA. Study-level results: When set beside aged donors, long-lived donors presented more naive CD4+ cells and higher diversity.

V is TRBV29-1 and J is TRBJ1-2, with a tentative D call TRBD1 (5 bases). The origin of this receptor is a human donor in good health. Sequenced input: blood. CDR3 in DNA: TGCAGCGTCCAGGGAGATTTCTATGGCTACACCTTC. This translates into CSVQGDFYGYTF.